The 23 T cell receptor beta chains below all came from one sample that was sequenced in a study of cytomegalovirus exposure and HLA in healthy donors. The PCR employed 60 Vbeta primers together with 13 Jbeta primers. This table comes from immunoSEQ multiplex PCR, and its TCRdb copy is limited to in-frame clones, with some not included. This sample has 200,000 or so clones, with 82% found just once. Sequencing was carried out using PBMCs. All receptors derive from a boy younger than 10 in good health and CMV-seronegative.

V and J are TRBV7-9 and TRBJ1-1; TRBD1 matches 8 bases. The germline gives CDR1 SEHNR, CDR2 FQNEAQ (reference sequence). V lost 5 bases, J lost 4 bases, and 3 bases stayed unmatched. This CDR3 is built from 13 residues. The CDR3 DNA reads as TGTGCCAGCAGCCGGACAGGGCTCACTGAAGCTTTCTTT. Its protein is CASSRTGLTEAFF.

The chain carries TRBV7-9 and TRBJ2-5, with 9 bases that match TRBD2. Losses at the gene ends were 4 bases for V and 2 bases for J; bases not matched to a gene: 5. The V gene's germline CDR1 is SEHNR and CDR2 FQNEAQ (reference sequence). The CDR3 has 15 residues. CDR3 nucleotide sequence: TGTGCCAGCAGCTCTAGCGGGGCTCTTCAAGAGACCCAGTACTTC. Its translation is CASSSSGALQETQYF.

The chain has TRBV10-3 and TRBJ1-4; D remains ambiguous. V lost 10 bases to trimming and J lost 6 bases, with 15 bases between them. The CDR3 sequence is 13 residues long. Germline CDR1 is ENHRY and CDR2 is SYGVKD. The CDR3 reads CATKGREDEKLFF. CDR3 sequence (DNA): TGTGCCACCAAAGGGAGGGAGGATGAAAAACTGTTTTTT.

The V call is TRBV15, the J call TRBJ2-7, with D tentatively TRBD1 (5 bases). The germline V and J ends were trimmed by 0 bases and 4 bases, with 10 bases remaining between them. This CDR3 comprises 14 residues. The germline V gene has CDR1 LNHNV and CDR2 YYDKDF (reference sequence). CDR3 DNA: TGTGCCACCAGCAGAGAAGTGACAGAGTACGAGCAGTACTTC. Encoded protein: CATSREVTEYEQYF.

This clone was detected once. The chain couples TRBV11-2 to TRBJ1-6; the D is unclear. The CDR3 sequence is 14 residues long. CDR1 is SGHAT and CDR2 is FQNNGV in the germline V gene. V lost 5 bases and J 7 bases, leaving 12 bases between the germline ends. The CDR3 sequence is CASSPPGFNSPLHF. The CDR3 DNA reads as TGTGCCAGCAGCCCCCCCGGGTTCAATTCACCCCTCCACTTT.

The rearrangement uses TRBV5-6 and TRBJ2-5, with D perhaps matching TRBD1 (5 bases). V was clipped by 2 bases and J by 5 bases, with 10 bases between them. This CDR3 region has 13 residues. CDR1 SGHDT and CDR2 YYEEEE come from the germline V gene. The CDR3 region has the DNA TGTGCCAGCAGCTTTCGTGCAGGGGAGACCCAGTACTTC. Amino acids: CASSFRAGETQYF.

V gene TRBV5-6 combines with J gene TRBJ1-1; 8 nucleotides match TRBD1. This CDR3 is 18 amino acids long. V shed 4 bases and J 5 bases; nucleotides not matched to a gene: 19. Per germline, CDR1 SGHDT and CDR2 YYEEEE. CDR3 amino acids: CASSHRPIRQGWGTEAFF. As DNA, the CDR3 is TGTGCCAGCAGCCACCGGCCAATCAGACAGGGGTGGGGGACTGAAGCTTTCTTT.

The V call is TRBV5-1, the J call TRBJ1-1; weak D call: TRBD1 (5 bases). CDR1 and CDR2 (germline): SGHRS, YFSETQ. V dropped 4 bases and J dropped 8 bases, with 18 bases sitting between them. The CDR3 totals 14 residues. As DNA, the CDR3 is TGCGCCAGCAGCGCGGGGACGGGCCCTCTCGAAGCTTTCTTT. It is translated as CASSAGTGPLEAFF. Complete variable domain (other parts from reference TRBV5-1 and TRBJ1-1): KAGVTQTPRYLIKTRGQQVTLSCSPISGHRSVSWYQQTPGQGLQFLFEYFSETQRNKGNFPGRFSGRQFSNSRSEMNVSTLELGDSALYLCASSAGTGPLEAFFGQGTRLTVV.

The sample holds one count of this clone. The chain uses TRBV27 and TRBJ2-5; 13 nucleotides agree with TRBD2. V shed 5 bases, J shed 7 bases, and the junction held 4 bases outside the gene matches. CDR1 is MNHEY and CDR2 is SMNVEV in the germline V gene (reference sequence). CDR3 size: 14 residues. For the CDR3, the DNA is TGTGCCAGCAGTCCCCGACTAGCGGGGGGGACCCAGTACTTC. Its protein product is CASSPRLAGGTQYF.

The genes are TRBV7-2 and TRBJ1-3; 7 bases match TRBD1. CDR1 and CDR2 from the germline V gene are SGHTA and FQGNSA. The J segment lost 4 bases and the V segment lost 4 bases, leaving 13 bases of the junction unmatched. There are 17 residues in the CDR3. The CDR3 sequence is CASSSQTTGLGGNTIYF. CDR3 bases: TGTGCCAGCAGCTCACAAACGACAGGGTTGGGCGGAAACACCATATATTTT.

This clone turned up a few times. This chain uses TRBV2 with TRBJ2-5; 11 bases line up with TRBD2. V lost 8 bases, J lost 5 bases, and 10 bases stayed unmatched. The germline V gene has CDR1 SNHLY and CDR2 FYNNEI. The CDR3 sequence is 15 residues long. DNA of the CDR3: TGTGCCAGCGGGAGCGAGGCTAGCGGGGGGGAGACCCAGTACTTC. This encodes CASGSEASGGETQYF.

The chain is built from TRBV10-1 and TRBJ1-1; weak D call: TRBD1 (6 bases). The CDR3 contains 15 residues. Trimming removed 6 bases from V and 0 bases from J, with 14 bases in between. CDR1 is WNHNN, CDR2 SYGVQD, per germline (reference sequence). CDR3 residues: CASRNRVGVNTEAFF. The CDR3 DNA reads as TGCGCCAGCAGAAACAGGGTAGGGGTGAACACTGAAGCTTTCTTT.

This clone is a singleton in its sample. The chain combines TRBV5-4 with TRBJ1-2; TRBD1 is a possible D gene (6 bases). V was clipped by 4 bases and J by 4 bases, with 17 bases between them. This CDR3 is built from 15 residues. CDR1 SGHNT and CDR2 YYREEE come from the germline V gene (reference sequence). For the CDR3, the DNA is TGTGCCAGCAGCCCAAACAGGGCTTGGAGCTATGGCTACACCTTC. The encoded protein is CASSPNRAWSYGYTF. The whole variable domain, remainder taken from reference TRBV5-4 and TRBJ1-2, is ETGVTQSPTHLIKTRGQQVTLRCSSQSGHNTVSWYQQALGQGPQFIFQYYREEENGRGNFPPRFSGLQFPNYSSELNVNALELDDSALYLCASSPNRAWSYGYTFGSGTRLTVV.

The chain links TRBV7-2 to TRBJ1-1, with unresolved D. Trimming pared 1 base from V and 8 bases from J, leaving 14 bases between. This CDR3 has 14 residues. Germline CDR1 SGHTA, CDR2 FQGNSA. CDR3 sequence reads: CASSLVAGLGEAFF. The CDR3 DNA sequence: TGTGCCAGCAGCTTAGTAGCGGGTTTGGGAGAAGCTTTCTTT.

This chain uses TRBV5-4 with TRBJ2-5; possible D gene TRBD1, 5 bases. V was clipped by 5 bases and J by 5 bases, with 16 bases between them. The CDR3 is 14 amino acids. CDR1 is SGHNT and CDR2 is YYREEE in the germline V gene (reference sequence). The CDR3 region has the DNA TGTGCCAGCAGGCTCCAGGGCATAGAGGAGACCCAGTACTTC. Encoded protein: CASRLQGIEETQYF.

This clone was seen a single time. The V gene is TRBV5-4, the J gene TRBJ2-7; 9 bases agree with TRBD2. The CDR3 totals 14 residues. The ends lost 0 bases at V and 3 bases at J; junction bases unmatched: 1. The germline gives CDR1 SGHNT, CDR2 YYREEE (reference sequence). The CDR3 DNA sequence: TGTGCCAGCAGCTTGGAGCGGGGGGTCTACGAGCAGTACTTC. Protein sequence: CASSLERGVYEQYF.

As DNA, the CDR3 is TGTGCCAGCAGCTCAATACAGGGGGTAAATGAAAAACTGTTTTTT. Protein product: CASSSIQGVNEKLFF. The rearrangement uses TRBV7-9 and TRBJ1-4; 8 bases align to TRBD1. J lost 5 bases, V lost 4 bases, and 6 bases had no gene match. Germline CDR1 SEHNR, CDR2 FQNEAQ (reference sequence). This CDR3 region has 15 residues.

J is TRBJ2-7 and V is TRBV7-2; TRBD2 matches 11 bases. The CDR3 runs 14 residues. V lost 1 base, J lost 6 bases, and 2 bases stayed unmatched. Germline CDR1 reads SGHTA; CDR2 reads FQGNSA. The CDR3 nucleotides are TGTGCCAGCAGCTTAGTAGCGGGGGGGAGCGAGCAGTACTTC. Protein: CASSLVAGGSEQYF.

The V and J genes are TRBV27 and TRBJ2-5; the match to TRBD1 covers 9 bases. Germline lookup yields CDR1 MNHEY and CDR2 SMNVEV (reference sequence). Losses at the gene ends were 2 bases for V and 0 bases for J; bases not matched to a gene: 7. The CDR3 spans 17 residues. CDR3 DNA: TGTGCCAGCAGTTTAATACCGACAGGGGGGCACCAAGAGACCCAGTACTTC. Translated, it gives CASSLIPTGGHQETQYF.

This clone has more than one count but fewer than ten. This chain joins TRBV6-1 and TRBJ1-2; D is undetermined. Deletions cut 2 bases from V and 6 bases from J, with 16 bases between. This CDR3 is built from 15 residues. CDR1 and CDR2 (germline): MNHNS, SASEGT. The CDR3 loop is CASSETHGSRDGYTF. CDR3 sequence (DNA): TGTGCCAGCAGTGAAACTCATGGATCGCGGGATGGCTACACCTTC.

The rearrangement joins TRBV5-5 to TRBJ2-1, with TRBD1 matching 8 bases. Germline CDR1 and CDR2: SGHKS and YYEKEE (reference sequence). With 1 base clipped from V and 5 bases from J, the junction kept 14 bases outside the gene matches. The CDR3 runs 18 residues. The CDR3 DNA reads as TGTGCCAGCAGCTTGCCTCGTAGGGTTTGGACAGGGAACAATGAGCAGTTCTTC. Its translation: CASSLPRRVWTGNNEQFF.

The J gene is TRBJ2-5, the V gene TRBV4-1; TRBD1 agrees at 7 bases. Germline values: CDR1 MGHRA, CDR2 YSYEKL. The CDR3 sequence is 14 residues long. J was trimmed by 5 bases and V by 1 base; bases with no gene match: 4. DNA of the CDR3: TGCGCCAGCAGCCAAGCAGGGGGTTGGGAGACCCAGTACTTC. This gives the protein CASSQAGGWETQYF.

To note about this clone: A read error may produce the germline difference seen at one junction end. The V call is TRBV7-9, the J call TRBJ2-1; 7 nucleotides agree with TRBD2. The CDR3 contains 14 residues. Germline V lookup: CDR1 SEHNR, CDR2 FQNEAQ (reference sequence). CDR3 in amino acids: CASTPQVAGVRTLF. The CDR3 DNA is TGTGCCAGCACCCCCCAGGTGGCGGGGGTGCGCACCCTCTTC.